One and the same sample provided the 19 T cell receptor beta chains below, sequenced in a study of technical replicates of blood from a few donors. TCRdb keeps only in-frame clones here, not all; method: immunoSEQ multiplex PCR. The sample records tens of thousands of clones, 80% to 90% being singletons. Sequences were obtained from PBMCs. These receptor sequences come from a human donor in good health. Some clones in this sample may be carry-over from other donors' samples.

The chain couples TRBV4-3 to TRBJ2-1; 8 nucleotides agree with TRBD2. The germline V gene encodes CDR1 LGHNA and CDR2 YSLEER. Trimming removed 0 bases from V and 0 bases from J; junction bases left unmatched: 4. This CDR3 has 17 residues. The CDR3 DNA follows: TGCGCCAGCAGCCAAGAGGTCAGCGGGAGCTCCTACAATGAGCAGTTCTTC. Translation gives CASSQEVSGSSYNEQFF.

This rearrangement joins TRBV6-1 to TRBJ1-2; D uncertain. The CDR3 spans 14 residues. The germline gives CDR1 MNHNS, CDR2 SASEGT. Trimming took off 1 base at V and 8 bases at J, with 14 bases between the two ends. CDR3 nucleotides: TGTGCCAGCAGTGAAGGAGGGTACACGATGGGCTACACCTTC. As protein: CASSEGGYTMGYTF.

V is TRBV2 and J is TRBJ1-2; the D is unclear. The V gene's germline CDR1 is SNHLY and CDR2 FYNNEI. The CDR3 covers 13 residues. Deletions cut 5 bases from V and 8 bases from J, with 15 bases between. The CDR3 coding sequence is TGTGCCAGCAGTAAATTCAGCGGAGAGGGCTACACCTTC. Its protein is CASSKFSGEGYTF.

The chain joins TRBV6-7 to TRBJ1-5, with D perhaps matching TRBD1 (5 bases). Being an ORF, TRBV6-7 has a function that is uncertain. Trimming took 4 bases from V and 0 from J, leaving 19 bases between them. There are 18 residues in the CDR3. The CDR3 is CASSWILGAGYSNQPQHF. In DNA, the CDR3 is TGTGCCAGCAGTTGGATTCTTGGGGCCGGCTATAGCAATCAGCCCCAGCATTTT.

This sequence joins TRBV6-1 and TRBJ2-7; D is possibly TRBD2 (5 bases). Germline-derived CDR1 and CDR2 are MNHNS and SASEGT. The CDR3 runs to 15 residues. V was pared by 6 bases and J by 4 bases, with 19 bases between. The CDR3 here is CASRVGAGGFYEQYF. DNA of the CDR3: TGTGCCAGCAGGGTGGGAGCAGGAGGATTTTACGAGCAGTACTTC.

The chain combines TRBV19 with TRBJ2-2; TRBD2 matches at 8 bases. Trimming cost V 5 bases and J 5 bases; bases outside gene matches: 7. This CDR3 has 15 amino acids. CDR1 and CDR2 from the germline V gene are LNHDA and SQIVND (reference sequence). CDR3 nucleotides: TGTGCCAGTAGTCTCCCGTCGGGGGGGACCGGGGAGCTGTTTTTT. Amino acids: CASSLPSGGTGELFF.

V and J are TRBV7-6 and TRBJ2-3, with D uncertain. Germline assignment: CDR1 SGHVS and CDR2 FNYEAQ. Trimming took 0 bases from V and 0 from J, leaving 7 bases between them. The CDR3 is 15 amino acids. The CDR3 here is CASSLAGYSTDTQYF. CDR3 in DNA: TGTGCCAGCAGCTTAGCCGGGTATAGCACAGATACGCAGTATTTT.

This sequence joins TRBV6-1 and TRBJ2-1; a weak D match, TRBD1 (5 bases). There are 17 residues in the CDR3. CDR1 is MNHNS, CDR2 SASEGT, per germline. V gave up 0 bases and J gave up 8 bases, with 20 bases separating them. CDR3 protein: CASSEALFVAWGYEQFF. The CDR3 DNA is TGTGCCAGCAGTGAAGCTCTTTTCGTTGCCTGGGGCTATGAGCAGTTCTTC.

V usage is TRBV5-4 and J usage is TRBJ2-7; D perhaps matches TRBD1 (5 bases). This CDR3 contains 14 residues. Germline V gives CDR1 SGHNT, CDR2 YYREEE (reference sequence). Trimming removed 0 bases at V and 4 bases at J, with 11 bases between. The CDR3 protein is CASSLGSRDYEQYF. Here the CDR3 DNA reads TGTGCCAGCAGCTTGGGTTCCAGGGATTACGAGCAGTACTTC.

This chain links TRBV19 with TRBJ2-5; D unresolved. This CDR3 has 16 residues. Trimming stripped 5 bases from V and 5 bases from J, with 21 bases between. Germline V gives CDR1 LNHDA, CDR2 SQIVND (reference sequence). As DNA, the CDR3 is TGTGCCAGTAGTCCTATAGACTTTAACGGCCGGGAGACCCAGTACTTC. Its translation is CASSPIDFNGRETQYF. The complete variable domain, with remaining parts taken from reference TRBV19 and TRBJ2-5, reads DGGITQSPKYLFRKEGQNVTLSCEQNLNHDAMYWYRQDPGQGLRLIYYSQIVNDFQKGDIAEGYSVSREKKESFPLTVTSAQKNPTAFYLCASSPIDFNGRETQYFGPGTRLLVL.

The chain recombines TRBV25-1 with TRBJ2-7, with D maybe TRBD1 (5 bases). CDR3 length: 13 amino acids. V lost 8 bases, J lost 6 bases, and 17 bases lay in between. Germline-derived CDR1 and CDR2 are MGHDK and SYGVNS. Written as DNA, the CDR3 is TGTGCCAGCGAGGACGGATACAGGACCGAGCAGTACTTC. Translated: CASEDGYRTEQYF.

J is TRBJ2-7 and V is TRBV7-2, with TRBD2 matching 9 bases. In germline, CDR1 is SGHTA, CDR2 FQGNSA. The V gene end was trimmed by 1 base and the J gene end by 1 base; junction bases not matched to a gene: 2. This CDR3 spans 15 amino acids. The DNA for the CDR3 is TGTGCCAGCAGCTTAGGTAGCGGGAGTTCCTACGAGCAGTACTTC. Translation gives CASSLGSGSSYEQYF.

The chain employs TRBV15 and TRBJ1-1, with a tentative D call TRBD1 (5 bases). This CDR3 spans 14 amino acids. V dropped 0 bases and J dropped 4 bases, with 9 bases sitting between them. CDR1 and CDR2 from the germline V gene are LNHNV and YYDKDF (reference sequence). The CDR3 coding sequence is TGTGCCACCAGCAGAGACGGGGGAGGCACTGAAGCTTTCTTT. This gives the protein CATSRDGGGTEAFF.

This clone was seen only once. The rearrangement joins TRBV6-5 to TRBJ2-3; the match to TRBD2 covers 7 bases. The CDR3 is made up of 14 amino acids. V shed 7 bases and J 6 bases; nucleotides not matched to a gene: 10. CDR1 and CDR2 from the germline V gene are MNHEY and SVGAGI. The CDR3: CASKSGIWEDTQYF. In DNA form, the CDR3 reads TGTGCCAGCAAGAGCGGGATTTGGGAGGATACGCAGTATTTT.

V and J are TRBV5-1 and TRBJ1-4; 7 bases are a match to TRBD1. In germline, CDR1 is SGHRS, CDR2 YFSETQ. The CDR3 sequence is 14 residues long. With V trimmed by 4 bases and J by 7 bases, 7 bases remained unmatched. CDR3 in amino acids: CASSRAGGFEKLFF. CDR3 coding DNA: TGCGCCAGCAGCCGTGCAGGGGGATTTGAAAAACTGTTTTTT.

The rearrangement links TRBV11-2 to TRBJ2-7; maybe TRBD1 (7 bases). Trimming removed 1 base from V and 1 base from J, with 11 bases in between. CDR1 and CDR2 from the germline V gene are SGHAT and FQNNGV. The CDR3 extends over 15 amino acids. CDR3 region: CASSLASGGSYEQYF. CDR3 sequence (DNA): TGTGCCAGCAGCTTAGCTTCAGGGGGGTCCTACGAGCAGTACTTC.

The chain has TRBV5-1 and TRBJ2-7; D perhaps matches TRBD2 (5 bases). The CDR3 length is 14 residues. The V end lost 0 bases, the J end lost 6 bases, and 13 bases lay between the germline ends. Germline V gene sequence: CDR1 SGHRS, CDR2 YFSETQ. The CDR3 nucleotides read TGCGCCAGCAGCTTGGGTGTAGGAGGTCGCGAGCAGTACTTC. Protein: CASSLGVGGREQYF.

The genes are TRBV4-2 and TRBJ2-1; 16 nucleotides align to TRBD2. V shed 1 base and J 6 bases; nucleotides not matched to a gene: 9. The V gene's germline CDR1 is LGHNA and CDR2 YNFKEQ. CDR3 size: 19 residues. CDR3: CASSQAGTSGRAGSNEQFF. CDR3 in DNA: TGTGCCAGCAGCCAAGCGGGGACTAGCGGGAGGGCCGGCAGCAATGAGCAGTTCTTC.

The rearrangement links TRBV7-4 to TRBJ1-5; D might be TRBD1 (6 bases). The CDR3 is 18 residues long. Germline CDR1 SGHVT, CDR2 SQSDAQ. Trimming stripped 10 bases from V and 6 bases from J, with 31 bases between. The chain's CDR3 is CATDHHRANPTPSQPQHF. In nucleotides, the CDR3 is TGTGCCACCGACCATCACAGGGCCAACCCAACCCCTTCTCAGCCCCAGCATTTT.